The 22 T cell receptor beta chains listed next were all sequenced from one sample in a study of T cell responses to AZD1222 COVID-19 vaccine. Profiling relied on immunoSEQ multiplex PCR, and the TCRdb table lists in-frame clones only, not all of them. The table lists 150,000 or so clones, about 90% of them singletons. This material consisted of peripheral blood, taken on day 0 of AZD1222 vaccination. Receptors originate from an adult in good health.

CDR3 DNA sequence: TGTGCCAGCAGTGAAACAGGGGTTTTTAATGAAAAACTGTTTTTT. This gives the protein CASSETGVFNEKLFF. This chain uses TRBV27 with TRBJ1-4; TRBD1 aligns across 7 bases. Germline CDR1 is MNHEY and CDR2 is SMNVEV (reference sequence). The CDR3 length is 15 residues. Trimming removed 5 bases from V and 4 bases from J; junction bases left unmatched: 7.

This chain's CDR3 is CASSLFSGNPAYEQYF. As DNA, the CDR3 is TGTGCCAGCAGTTTATTCTCAGGCAACCCAGCCTACGAGCAGTACTTC. The gene calls are TRBV28 and TRBJ2-7; D not resolved. CDR3 length: 16 residues. The germline gives CDR1 MDHEN, CDR2 SYDVKM. Trimming left V 1 base short and J 2 bases short, with 15 bases between.

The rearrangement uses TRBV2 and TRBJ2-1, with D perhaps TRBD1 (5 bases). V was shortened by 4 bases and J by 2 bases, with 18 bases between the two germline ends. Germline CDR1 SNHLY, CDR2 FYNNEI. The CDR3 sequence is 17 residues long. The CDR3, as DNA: TGTGCCAGCAGTGGACGTAGGGGCGCCAAGGCCTACAATGAGCAGTTCTTC. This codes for CASSGRRGAKAYNEQFF. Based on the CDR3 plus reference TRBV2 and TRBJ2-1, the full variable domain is EPEVTQTPSHQVTQMGQEVILRCVPISNHLYFYWYRQILGQKVEFLVSFYNNEISEKSEIFDDQFSVERPDGSNFTLKIRSTKLEDSAMYFCASSGRRGAKAYNEQFFGPGTRLTVL.

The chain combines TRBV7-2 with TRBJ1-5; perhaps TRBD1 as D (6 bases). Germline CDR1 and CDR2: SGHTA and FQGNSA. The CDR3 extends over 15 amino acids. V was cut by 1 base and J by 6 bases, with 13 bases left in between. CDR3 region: CASSLGLGGFQPQHF. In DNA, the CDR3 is TGTGCCAGCAGCTTAGGGCTCGGGGGCTTTCAGCCCCAGCATTTT. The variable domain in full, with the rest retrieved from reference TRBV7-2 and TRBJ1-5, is GAGVSQSPSNKVTEKGKDVELRCDPISGHTALYWYRQSLGQGLEFLIYFQGNSAPDKSGLPSDRFSAERTGGSVSTLTIQRTQQEDSAVYLCASSLGLGGFQPQHFGDGTRLSIL.

The CDR3 is CASSPPISGLPNQPQHF. CDR3 in DNA: TGTGCCAGCTCACCACCGATCTCGGGCTTACCAAATCAGCCCCAGCATTTT. The rearrangement joins TRBV18 to TRBJ1-5; unclear D gene. The CDR3 spans 17 residues. Deletions cut 0 bases from V and 4 bases from J, with 16 bases between. Per the germline V gene, CDR1 is KGHSH and CDR2 is LQKENI.

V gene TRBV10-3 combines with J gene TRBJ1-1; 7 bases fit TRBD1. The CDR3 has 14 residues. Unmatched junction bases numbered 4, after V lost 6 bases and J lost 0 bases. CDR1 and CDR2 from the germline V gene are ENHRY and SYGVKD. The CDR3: CAISPGTVNTEAFF. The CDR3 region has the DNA TGTGCCATCAGCCCCGGGACAGTGAACACTGAAGCTTTCTTT.

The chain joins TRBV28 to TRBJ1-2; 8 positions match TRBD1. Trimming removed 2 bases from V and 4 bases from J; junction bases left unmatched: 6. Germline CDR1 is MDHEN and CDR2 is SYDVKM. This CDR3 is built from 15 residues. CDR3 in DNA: TGTGCCAGCAGTTTACAAGGACAGGGCCCCTATGGCTACACCTTC. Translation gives CASSLQGQGPYGYTF.

Here the CDR3 DNA reads TGTGCCAGCAGTTCCGGGGCCGCGCATGGCTACACCTTC. It yields the protein CASSSGAAHGYTF. The V and J genes are TRBV28 and TRBJ1-2; D is perhaps TRBD1 (5 bases). The CDR3 consists of 13 residues. Germline CDR1 is MDHEN and CDR2 is SYDVKM. V shed 4 bases and J shed 6 bases, with 12 bases lying between them.

CDR3 nucleotides: TGTGCCAGCAGCTCAGGCCCTAGCTCCTACAATGAGCAGTTCTTC. Protein: CASSSGPSSYNEQFF. The V call is TRBV11-3, the J call TRBJ2-1; D not certain. CDR1 is SGHNT, CDR2 YENEEA, per germline. V lost 4 bases, J lost 0 bases, and 10 bases lay in between. The CDR3 covers 15 residues.

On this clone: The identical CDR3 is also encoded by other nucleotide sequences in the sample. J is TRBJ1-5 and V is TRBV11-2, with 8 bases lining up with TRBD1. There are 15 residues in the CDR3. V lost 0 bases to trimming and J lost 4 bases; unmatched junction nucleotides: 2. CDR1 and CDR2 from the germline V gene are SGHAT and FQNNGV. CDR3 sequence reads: CASSLDTGGNQPQHF. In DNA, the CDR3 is TGTGCCAGCAGCTTAGACACAGGGGGGAATCAGCCCCAGCATTTT.

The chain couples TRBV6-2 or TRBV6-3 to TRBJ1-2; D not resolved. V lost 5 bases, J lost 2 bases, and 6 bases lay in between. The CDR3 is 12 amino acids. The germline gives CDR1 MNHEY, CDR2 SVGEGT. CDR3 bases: TGTGCCAGCAGTCGCGAGAACTATGGCTACACCTTC. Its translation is CASSRENYGYTF.

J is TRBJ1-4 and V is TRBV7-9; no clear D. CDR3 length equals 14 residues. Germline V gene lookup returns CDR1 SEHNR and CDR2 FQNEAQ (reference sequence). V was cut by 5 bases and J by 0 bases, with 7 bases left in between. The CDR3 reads CASSEGTTNEKLFF. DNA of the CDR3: TGTGCCAGCAGCGAAGGAACAACTAATGAAAAACTGTTTTTT.

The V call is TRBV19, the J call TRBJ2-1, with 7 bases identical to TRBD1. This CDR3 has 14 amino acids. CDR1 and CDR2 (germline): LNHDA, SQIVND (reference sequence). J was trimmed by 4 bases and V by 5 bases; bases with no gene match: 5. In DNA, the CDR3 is TGTGCCAGTAGTTCAGGGGGTGATTACAATGAGCAGTTCTTC. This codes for CASSSGGDYNEQFF. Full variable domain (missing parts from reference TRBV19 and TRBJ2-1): DGGITQSPKYLFRKEGQNVTLSCEQNLNHDAMYWYRQDPGQGLRLIYYSQIVNDFQKGDIAEGYSVSREKKESFPLTVTSAQKNPTAFYLCASSSGGDYNEQFFGPGTRLTVL.

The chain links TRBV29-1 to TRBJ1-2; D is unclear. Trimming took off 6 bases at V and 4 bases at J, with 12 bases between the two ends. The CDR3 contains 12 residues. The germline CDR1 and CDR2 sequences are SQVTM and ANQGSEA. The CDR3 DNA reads TGCAGCGTCCTTTTTAGCGTCTATGGCTACACCTTC. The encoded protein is CSVLFSVYGYTF.

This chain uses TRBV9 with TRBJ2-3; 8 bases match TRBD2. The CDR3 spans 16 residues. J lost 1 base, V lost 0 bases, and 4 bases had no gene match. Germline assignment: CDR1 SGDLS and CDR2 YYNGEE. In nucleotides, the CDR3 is TGTGCCAGCAGCGTAGGCCCAGCGGGAGGCACAGATACGCAGTATTTT. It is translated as CASSVGPAGGTDTQYF. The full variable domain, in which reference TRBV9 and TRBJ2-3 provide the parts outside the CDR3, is DSGVTQTPKHLITATGQRVTLRCSPRSGDLSVYWYQQSLDQGLQFLIQYYNGEERAKGNILERFSAQQFPDLHSELNLSSLELGDSALYFCASSVGPAGGTDTQYFGPGTRLTVL.

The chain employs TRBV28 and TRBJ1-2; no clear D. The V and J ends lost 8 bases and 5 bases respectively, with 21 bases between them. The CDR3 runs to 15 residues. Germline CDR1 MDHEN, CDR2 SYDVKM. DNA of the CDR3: TGTGCCAGCTCAAAAACCGGGTTAGGGCGGTATGGCTACACCTTC. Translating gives CASSKTGLGRYGYTF.

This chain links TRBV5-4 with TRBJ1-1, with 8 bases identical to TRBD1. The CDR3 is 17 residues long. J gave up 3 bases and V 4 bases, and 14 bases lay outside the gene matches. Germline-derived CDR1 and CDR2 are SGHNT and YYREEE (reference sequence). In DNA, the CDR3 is TGTGCCAGCAGCCCCGGTCGTCAGGGGGCCGGTTACACTGAAGCTTTCTTT. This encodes CASSPGRQGAGYTEAFF.

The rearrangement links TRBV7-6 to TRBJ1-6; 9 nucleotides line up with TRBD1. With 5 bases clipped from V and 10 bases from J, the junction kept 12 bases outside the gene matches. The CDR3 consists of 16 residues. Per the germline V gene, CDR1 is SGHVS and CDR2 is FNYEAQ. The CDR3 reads CASSQGVGQGSSPLHF. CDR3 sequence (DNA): TGTGCCAGCAGCCAAGGGGTGGGACAGGGAAGCTCACCCCTCCACTTT.

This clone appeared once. CDR3 residues: CASSQEEQIHGYTF. The CDR3 DNA follows: TGTGCCAGCAGCCAAGAAGAGCAGATCCATGGCTACACCTTC. The V call is TRBV3-1 (or the pseudogene TRBV3-2), the J call TRBJ1-2; D not resolved. This CDR3 spans 14 amino acids. V lost 0 bases and J 6 bases, leaving 11 bases between the germline ends. Germline CDR1 is LGHDT and CDR2 is YNNKEL (reference sequence).

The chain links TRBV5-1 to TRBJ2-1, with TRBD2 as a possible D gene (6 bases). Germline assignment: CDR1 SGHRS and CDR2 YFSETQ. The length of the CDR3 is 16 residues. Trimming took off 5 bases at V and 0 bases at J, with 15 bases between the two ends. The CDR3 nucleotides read TGCGCCAGCAGTCCGTGGGAGGTCAGCTCCTACAATGAGCAGTTCTTC. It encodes CASSPWEVSSYNEQFF.

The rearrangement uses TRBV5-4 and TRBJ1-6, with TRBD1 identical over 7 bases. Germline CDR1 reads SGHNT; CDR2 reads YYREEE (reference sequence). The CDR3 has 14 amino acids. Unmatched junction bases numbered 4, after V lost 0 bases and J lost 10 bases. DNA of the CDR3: TGTGCCAGCAGCTTGGACAGGGGCGGATCACCCCTCCACTTT. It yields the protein CASSLDRGGSPLHF. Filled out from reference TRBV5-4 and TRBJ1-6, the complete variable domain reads ETGVTQSPTHLIKTRGQQVTLRCSSQSGHNTVSWYQQALGQGPQFIFQYYREEENGRGNFPPRFSGLQFPNYSSELNVNALELDDSALYLCASSLDRGGSPLHFGNGTRLTVT.

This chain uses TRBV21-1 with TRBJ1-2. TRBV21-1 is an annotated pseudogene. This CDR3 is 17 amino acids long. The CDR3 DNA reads TGTGCCAGCAGCAAAGTCCGACCAGAGGGTCGGGGCTATGGCTACACCTTC. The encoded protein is CASSKVRPEGRGYGYTF.